The T cell receptor (beta chain) described here comes from a study of T cell changes during pregnancy in multiple sclerosis. Profiling relied on immunoSEQ multiplex PCR, and the TCRdb table lists in-frame clones only, not all of them. The sample consists of 85,000 to 100,000 clones, 85% to 95% of them appearing once. Germline-derived CDR1 and CDR2 are SNHLY and FYNNEI. V lost 7 bases and J 8 bases, leaving 21 bases between the germline ends. This CDR3 has 14 amino acids. This clonotype originated in a female donor with multiple sclerosis, enrolled in a pregnancy study. The V gene is TRBV2, the J gene TRBJ2-7; D unresolved. The starting material was peripheral blood, obtained in the first trimester of pregnancy. This CDR3 is CASNPPPTQFKQYF. CDR3 sequence (DNA): TGTGCCAGCAACCCCCCACCAACCCAGTTCAAGCAGTACTTC.